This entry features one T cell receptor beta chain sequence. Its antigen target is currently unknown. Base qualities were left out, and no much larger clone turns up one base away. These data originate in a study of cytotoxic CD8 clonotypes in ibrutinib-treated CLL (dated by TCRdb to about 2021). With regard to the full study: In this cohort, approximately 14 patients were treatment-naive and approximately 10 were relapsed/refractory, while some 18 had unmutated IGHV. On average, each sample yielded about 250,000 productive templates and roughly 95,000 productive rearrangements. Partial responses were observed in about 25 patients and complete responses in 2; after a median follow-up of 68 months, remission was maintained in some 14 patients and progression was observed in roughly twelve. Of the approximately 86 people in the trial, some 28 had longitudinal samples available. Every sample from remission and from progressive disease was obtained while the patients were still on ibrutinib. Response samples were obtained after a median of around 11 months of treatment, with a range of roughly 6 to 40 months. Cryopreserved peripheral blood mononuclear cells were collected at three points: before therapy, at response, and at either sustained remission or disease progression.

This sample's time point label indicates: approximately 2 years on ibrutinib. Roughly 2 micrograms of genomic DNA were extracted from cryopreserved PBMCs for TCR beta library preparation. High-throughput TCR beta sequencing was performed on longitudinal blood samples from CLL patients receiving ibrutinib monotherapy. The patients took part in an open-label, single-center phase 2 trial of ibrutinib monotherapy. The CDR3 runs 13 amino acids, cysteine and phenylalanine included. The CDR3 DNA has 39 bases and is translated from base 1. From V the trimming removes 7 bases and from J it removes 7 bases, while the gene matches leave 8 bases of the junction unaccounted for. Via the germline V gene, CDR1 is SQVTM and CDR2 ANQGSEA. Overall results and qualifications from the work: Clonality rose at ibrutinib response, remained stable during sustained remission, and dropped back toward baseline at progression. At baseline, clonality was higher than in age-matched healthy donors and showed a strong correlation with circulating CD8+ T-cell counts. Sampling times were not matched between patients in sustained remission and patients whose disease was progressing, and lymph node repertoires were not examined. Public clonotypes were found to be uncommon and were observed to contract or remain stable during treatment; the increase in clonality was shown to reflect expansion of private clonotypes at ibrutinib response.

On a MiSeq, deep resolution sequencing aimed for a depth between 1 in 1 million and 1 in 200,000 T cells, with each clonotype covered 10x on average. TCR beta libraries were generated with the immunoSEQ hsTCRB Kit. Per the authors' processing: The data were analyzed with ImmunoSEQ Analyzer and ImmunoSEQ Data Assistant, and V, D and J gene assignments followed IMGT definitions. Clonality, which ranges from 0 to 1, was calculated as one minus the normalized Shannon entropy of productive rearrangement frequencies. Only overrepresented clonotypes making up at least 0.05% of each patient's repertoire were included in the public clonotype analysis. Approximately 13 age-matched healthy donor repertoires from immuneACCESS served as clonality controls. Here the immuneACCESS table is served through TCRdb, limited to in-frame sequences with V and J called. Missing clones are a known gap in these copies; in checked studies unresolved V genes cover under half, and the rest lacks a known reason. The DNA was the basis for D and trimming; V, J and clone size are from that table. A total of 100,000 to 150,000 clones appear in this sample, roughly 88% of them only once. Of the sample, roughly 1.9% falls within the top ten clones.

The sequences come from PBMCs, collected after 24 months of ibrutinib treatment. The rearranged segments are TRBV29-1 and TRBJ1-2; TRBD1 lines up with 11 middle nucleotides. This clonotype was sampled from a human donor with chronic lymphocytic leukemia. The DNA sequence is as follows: TGCAGCGGGGGACAGGGGGTGTCGGGTGGCTACACCTTC. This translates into CSGGQGVSGGYTF.